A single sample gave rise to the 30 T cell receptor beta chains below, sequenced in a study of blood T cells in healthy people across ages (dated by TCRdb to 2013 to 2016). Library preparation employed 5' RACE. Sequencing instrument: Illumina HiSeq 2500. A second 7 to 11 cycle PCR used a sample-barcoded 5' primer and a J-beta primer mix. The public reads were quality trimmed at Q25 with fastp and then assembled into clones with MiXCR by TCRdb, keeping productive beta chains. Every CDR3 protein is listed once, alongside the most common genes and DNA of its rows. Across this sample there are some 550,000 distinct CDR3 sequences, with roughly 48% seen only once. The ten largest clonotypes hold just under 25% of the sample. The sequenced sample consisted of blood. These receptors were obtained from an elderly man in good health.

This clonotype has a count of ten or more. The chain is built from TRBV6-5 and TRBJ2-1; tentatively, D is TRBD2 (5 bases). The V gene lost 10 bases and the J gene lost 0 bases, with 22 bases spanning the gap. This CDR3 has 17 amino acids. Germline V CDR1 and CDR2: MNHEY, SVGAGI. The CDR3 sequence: CATRLTISESSYNEQFF. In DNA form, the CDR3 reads TGTGCCACCCGATTGACTATTTCCGAGAGCTCCTACAATGAGCAGTTCTTC.

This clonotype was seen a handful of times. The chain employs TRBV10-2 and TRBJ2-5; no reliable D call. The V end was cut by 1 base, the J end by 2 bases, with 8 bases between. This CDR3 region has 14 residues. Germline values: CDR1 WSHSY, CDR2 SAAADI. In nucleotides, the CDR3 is TGCGCCAGCAGTGAGTTTAGCCGGCAAGAGACCCAGTACTTC. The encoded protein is CASSEFSRQETQYF.

The CDR3 spells CASSVGGLGFSYEQYF. CDR3 nucleotides: TGTGCCAGCAGCGTAGGCGGCTTGGGATTCTCCTACGAGCAGTACTTC. V gene TRBV9 combines with J gene TRBJ2-7; D not resolved. The CDR3 runs to 16 residues. CDR1 and CDR2 (germline): SGDLS, YYNGEE. Trimming stripped 0 bases from V and 0 bases from J, with 13 bases between.

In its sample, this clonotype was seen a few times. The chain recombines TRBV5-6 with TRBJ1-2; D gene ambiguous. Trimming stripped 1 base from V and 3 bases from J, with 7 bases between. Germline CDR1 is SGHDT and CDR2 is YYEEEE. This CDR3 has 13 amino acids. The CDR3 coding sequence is TGTGCCAGCAGCTTGCGGAGAGACTATGGCTACACCTTC. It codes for CASSLRRDYGYTF.

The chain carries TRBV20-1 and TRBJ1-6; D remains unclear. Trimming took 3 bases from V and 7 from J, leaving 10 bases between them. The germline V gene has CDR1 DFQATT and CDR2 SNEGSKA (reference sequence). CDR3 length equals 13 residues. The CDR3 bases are TGCAGTGCTAGTGAGTTTGGCAATTCACCCCTCCACTTT. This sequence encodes CSASEFGNSPLHF.

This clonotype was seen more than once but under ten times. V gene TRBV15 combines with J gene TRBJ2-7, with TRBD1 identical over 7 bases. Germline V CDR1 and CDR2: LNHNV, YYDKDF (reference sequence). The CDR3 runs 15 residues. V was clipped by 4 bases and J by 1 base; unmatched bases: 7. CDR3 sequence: CATSTDRAFSYEQYF. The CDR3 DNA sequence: TGTGCCACCAGCACTGACAGGGCGTTTTCCTACGAGCAGTACTTC.

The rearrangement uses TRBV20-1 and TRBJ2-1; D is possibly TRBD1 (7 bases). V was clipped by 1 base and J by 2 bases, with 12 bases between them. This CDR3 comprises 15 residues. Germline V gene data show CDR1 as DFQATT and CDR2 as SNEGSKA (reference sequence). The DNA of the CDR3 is TGCAGTGCTAGAGCCCCAGGGGGGCCCTACAATGAGCAGTTCTTC. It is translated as CSARAPGGPYNEQFF.

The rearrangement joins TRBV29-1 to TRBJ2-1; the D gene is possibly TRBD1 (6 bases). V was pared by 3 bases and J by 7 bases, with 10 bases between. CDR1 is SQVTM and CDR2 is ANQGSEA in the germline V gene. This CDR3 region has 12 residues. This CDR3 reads CSVDEQGNEQFF. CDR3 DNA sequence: TGCAGCGTTGATGAACAGGGAAATGAGCAGTTCTTC.

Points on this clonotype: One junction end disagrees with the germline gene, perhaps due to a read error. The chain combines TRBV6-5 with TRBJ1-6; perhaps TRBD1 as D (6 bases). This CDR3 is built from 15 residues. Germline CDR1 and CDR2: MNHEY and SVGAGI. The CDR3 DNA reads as TGTGCCTGCAGTTACGCCGGCAGGGGAAATGCACCCCTCCACTTT. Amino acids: CACSYAGRGNAPLHF.

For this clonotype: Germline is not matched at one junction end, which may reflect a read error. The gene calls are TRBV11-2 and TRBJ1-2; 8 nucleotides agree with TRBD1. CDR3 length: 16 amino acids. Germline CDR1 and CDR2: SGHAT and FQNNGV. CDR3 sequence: CASSLSGTGRSYGYTF. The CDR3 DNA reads TGTGCCAGCAGCTTGTCCGGGACAGGTCGGAGCTATGGCTATACCTTC.

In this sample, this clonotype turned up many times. CDR3: CASSSLAGQGSGTEAFF. For the CDR3, the DNA is TGTGCCAGCAGTTCTCTTGCGGGACAGGGGAGTGGCACTGAAGCTTTCTTT. The J gene is TRBJ1-1, the V gene TRBV6-5; 10 bases are shared with TRBD1. This CDR3 spans 17 amino acids. Germline V gene lookup returns CDR1 MNHEY and CDR2 SVGAGI. The trim removed 4 bases at V and 4 bases at J, leaving 12 bases unmatched.

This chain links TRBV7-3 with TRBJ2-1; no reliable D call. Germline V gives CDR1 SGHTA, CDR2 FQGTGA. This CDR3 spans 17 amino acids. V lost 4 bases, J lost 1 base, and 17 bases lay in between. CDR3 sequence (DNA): TGTGCCAGCAGCTCCAGGCAGCGCGAAGGATCCTACAATGAGCAGTTCTTC. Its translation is CASSSRQREGSYNEQFF.

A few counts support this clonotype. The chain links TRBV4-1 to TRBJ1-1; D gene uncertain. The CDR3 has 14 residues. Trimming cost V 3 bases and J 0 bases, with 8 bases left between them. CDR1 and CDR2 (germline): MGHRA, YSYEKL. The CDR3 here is CASSHQSMNTEAFF. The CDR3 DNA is TGCGCCAGCAGCCACCAAAGCATGAACACTGAAGCTTTCTTT.

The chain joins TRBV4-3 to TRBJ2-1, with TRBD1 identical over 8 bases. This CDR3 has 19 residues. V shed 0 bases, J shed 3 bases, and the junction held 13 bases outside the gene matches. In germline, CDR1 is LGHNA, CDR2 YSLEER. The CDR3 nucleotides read TGCGCCAGCAGCCAAGATTGGAGACAGGGGACAGCCGACTACAATGAGCAGTTCTTC. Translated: CASSQDWRQGTADYNEQFF.

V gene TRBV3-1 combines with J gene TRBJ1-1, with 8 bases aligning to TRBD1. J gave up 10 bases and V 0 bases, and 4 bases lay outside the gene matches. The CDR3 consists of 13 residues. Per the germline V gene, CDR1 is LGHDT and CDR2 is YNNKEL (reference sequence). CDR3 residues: CASSQDRDRPAFF. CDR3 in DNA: TGTGCCAGCAGCCAAGATAGGGACAGGCCAGCTTTCTTT.

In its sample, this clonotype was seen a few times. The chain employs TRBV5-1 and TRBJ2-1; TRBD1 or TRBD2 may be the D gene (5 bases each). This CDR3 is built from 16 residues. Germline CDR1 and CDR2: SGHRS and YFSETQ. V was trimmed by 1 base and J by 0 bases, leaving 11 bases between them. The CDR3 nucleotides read TGCGCCAGCAGCTTGCGACAGCGGAGCTCCTACAATGAGCAGTTCTTC. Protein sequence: CASSLRQRSSYNEQFF.

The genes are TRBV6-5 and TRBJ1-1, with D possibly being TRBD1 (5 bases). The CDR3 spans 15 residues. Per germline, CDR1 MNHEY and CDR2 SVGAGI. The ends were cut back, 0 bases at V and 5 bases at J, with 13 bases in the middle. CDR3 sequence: CASSYSTGGWTEAFF. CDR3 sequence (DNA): TGTGCCAGCAGTTACTCTACTGGGGGTTGGACTGAAGCTTTCTTT.

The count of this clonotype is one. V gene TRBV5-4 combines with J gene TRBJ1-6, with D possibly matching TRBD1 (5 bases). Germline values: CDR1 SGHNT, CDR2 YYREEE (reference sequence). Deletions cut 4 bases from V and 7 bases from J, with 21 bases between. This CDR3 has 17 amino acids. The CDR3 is CASSANAGSEGNSPLHF. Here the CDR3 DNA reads TGTGCCAGCAGCGCCAATGCAGGGTCTGAGGGGAATTCACCCCTCCACTTT.

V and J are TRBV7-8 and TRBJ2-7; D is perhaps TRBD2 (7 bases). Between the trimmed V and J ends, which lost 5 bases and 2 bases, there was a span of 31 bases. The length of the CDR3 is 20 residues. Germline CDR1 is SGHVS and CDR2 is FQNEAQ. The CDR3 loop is CASSPHPGGRFASGTYEQYF. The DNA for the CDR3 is TGTGCCAGCAGCCCACACCCCGGGGGGCGCTTCGCTAGTGGGACCTACGAGCAGTACTTC.

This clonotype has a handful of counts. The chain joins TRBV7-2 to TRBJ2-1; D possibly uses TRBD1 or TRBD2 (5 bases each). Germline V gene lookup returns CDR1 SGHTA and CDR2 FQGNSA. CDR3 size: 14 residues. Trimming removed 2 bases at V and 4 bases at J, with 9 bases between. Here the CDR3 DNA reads TGTGCCAGCAGCTTACCGGGACGTTACAATGAGCAGTTCTTC. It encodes CASSLPGRYNEQFF.

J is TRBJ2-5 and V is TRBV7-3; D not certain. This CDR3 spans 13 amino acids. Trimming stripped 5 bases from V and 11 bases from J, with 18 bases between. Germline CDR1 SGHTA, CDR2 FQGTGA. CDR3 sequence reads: CASSTDPKTEQYF. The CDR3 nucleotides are TGTGCCAGCAGCACCGACCCAAAGACTGAGCAGTACTTC.

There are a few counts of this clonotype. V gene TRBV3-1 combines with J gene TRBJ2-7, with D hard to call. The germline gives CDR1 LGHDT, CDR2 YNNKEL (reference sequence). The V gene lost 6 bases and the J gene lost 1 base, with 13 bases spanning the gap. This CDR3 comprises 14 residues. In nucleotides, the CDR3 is TGTGCCAGCAGTCTTCTTCCGGGTTCCTACGAGCAGTACTTC. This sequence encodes CASSLLPGSYEQYF.

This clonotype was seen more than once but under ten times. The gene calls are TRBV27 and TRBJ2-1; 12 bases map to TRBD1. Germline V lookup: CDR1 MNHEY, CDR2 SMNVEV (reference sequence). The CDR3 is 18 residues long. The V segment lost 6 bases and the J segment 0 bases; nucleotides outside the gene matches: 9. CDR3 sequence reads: CASSAGTGGPSSYNEQFF. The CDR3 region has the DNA TGTGCCAGCAGCGCCGGGACAGGGGGCCCCAGCTCCTACAATGAGCAGTTCTTC.

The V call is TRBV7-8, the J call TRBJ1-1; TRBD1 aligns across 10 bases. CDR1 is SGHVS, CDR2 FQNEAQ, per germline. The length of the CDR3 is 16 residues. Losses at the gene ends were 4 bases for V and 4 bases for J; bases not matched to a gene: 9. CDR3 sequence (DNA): TGTGCCAGCAGCTCCTTGACAGGGGGCTGGGGCACTGAAGCTTTCTTT. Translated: CASSSLTGGWGTEAFF. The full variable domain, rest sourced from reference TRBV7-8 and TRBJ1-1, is GAGVSQSPRYKVAKRGQDVALRCDPISGHVSLFWYQQALGQGPEFLTYFQNEAQLDKSGLPSDRFFAERPEGSVSTLKIQRTQQEDSAVYLCASSSLTGGWGTEAFFGQGTRLTVV.

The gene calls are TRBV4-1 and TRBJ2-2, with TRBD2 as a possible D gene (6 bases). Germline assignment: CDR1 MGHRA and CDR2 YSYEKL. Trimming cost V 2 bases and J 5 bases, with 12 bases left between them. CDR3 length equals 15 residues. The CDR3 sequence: CASSQLSGTTGELFF. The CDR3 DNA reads TGCGCCAGCAGCCAATTATCCGGGACTACCGGGGAGCTGTTTTTT.

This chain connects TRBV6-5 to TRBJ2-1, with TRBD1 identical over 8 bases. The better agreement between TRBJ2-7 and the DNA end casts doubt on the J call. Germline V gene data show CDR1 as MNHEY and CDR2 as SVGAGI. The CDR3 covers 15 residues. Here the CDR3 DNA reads TGTGCCAGCAGATGGACAGGGAGCTCCTACAATGAGCAGTACTTC. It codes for CASRWTGSSYNEQYF.

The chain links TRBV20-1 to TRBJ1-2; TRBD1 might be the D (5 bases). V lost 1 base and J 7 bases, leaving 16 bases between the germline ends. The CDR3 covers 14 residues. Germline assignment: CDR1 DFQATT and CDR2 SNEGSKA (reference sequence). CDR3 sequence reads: CSARVPGEGSGYTF. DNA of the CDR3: TGCAGTGCTAGAGTGCCGGGGGAAGGGAGTGGCTACACCTTC.

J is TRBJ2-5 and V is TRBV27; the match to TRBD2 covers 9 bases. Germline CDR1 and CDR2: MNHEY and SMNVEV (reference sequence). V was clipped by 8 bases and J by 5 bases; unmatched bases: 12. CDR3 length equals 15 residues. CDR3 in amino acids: CASRGLAGVWETQYF. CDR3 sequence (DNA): TGTGCCAGCCGAGGGTTAGCGGGGGTATGGGAGACCCAGTACTTC.

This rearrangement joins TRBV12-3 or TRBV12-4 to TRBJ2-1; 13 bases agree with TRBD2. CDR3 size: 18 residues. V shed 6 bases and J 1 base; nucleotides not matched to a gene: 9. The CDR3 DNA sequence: TGTGCCAGCAGCCCTACTCGGACTAGCGGGAGTTCCTACAATGAGCAGTTCTTC. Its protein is CASSPTRTSGSSYNEQFF.

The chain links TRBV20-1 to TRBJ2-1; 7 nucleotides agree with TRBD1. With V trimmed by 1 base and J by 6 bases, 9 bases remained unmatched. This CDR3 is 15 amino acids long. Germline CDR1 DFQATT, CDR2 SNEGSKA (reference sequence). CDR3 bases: TGCAGTGCTAGAGCCGGGACAGATGGGGGCAATGAGCAGTTCTTC. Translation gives CSARAGTDGGNEQFF.